This T cell receptor beta chain was observed in a study of blood T cells in healthy people across ages. Primed by a sample-barcoded 5' primer and a J-beta primer mix, a second PCR proceeded for 7 to 11 cycles. A tag from a template-switch adaptor with 12 random nucleotides marked each cDNA molecule. TCRdb used MiXCR to reprocess the 5' RACE reads, holding one entry per CDR3 protein. In the table there are 650,000 to 1,000,000 distinct CDR3 sequences, 36% of which are singletons. Peripheral blood, about 10 milliliters per donor, was collected. Each sample had at least 6 million PBMCs isolated. Study-wide results and limits: Diversity figures derived from one million T cells were judged to underestimate the true value.

This clonotype showed up just a few times. Its target is unknown. The CDR3 covers 14 residues. Per the germline V gene, CDR1 is DFQATT and CDR2 is SNEGSKA (reference sequence). Trimming pared 7 bases from V and 0 bases from J, leaving 15 bases between. Sequencing was performed on blood. The V and J genes are TRBV20-1 and TRBJ1-1; D unclear. This receptor was identified in a man younger than 30 in good health. The DNA for the CDR3 is TGCAGTGTTACCGGGTTAAACATGAACACTGAAGCTTTCTTT. It codes for CSVTGLNMNTEAFF.